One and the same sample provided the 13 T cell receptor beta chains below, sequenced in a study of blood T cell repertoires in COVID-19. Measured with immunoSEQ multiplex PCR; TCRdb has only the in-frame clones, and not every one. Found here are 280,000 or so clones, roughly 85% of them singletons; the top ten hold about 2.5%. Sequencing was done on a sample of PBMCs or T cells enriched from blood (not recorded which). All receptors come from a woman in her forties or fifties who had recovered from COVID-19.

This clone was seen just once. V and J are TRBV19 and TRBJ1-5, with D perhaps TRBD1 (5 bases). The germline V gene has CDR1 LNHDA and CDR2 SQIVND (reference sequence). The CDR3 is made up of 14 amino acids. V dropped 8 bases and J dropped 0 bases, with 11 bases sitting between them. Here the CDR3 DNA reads TGTGCCAGTGCGGGGACGTATAGCAATCAGCCCCAGCATTTT. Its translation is CASAGTYSNQPQHF.

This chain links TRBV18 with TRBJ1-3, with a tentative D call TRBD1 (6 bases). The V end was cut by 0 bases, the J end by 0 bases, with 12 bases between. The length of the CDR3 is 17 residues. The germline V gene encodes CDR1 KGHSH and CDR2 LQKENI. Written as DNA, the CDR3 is TGTGCCAGCTCACCACCAGGGGGTCAGAGCTCTGGAAACACCATATATTTT. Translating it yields CASSPPGGQSSGNTIYF.

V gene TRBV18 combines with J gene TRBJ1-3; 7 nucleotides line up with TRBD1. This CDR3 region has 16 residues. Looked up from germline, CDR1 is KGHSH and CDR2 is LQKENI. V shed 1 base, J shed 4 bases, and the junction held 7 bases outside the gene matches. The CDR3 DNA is TGTGCCAGCTCACCACAGACAGGGCGATCAGGAAACACCATATATTTT. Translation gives CASSPQTGRSGNTIYF.

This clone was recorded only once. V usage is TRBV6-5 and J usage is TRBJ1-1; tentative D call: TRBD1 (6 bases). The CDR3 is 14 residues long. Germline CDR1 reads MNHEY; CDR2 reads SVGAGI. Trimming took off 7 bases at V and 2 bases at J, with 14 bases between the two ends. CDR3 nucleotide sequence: TGTGCCAGCATCTCCAGAGGGGGAAACACTGAAGCTTTCTTT. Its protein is CASISRGGNTEAFF.

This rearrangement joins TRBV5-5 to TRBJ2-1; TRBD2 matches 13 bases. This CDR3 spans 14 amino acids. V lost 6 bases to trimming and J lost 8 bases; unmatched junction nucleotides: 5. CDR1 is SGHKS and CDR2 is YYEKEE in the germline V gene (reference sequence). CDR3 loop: CASTGLAGRYEQFF. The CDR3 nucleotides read TGTGCCAGCACGGGACTAGCGGGGAGGTATGAGCAGTTCTTC.

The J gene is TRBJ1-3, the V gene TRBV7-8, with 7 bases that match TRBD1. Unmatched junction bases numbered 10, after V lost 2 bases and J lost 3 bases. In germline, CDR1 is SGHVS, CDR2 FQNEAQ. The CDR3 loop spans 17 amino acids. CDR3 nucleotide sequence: TGTGCCAGCAGCTTACCCTCGACAGGGACCTTTGGAAACACCATATATTTT. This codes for CASSLPSTGTFGNTIYF.

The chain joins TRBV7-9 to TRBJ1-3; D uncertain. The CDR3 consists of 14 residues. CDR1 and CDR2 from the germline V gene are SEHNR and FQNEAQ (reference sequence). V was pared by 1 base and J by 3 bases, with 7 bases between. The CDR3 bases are TGTGCCAGCAGCTTAGACCGGGGTGGAAACACCATATATTTT. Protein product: CASSLDRGGNTIYF.

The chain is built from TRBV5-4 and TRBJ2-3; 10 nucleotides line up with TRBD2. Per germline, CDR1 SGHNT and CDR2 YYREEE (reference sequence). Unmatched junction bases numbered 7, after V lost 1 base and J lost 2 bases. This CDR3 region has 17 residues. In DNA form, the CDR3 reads TGTGCCAGCAGCTTGAAGCTAGCGGGGGCCCCCACAGATACGCAGTATTTT. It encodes CASSLKLAGAPTDTQYF. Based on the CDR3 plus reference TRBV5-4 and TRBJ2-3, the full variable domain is ETGVTQSPTHLIKTRGQQVTLRCSSQSGHNTVSWYQQALGQGPQFIFQYYREEENGRGNFPPRFSGLQFPNYSSELNVNALELDDSALYLCASSLKLAGAPTDTQYFGPGTRLTVL.

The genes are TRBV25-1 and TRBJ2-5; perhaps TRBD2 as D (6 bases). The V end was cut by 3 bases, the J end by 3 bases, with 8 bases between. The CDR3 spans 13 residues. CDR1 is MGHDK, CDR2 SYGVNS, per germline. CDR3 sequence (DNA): TGTGCCAGCAGTGACGGGGGAGAAGAGACCCAGTACTTC. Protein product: CASSDGGEETQYF. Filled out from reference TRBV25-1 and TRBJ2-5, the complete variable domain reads EADIYQTPRYLVIGTGKKITLECSQTMGHDKMYWYQQDPGMELHLIHYSYGVNSTEKGDLSSESTVSRIRTEHFPLTLESARPSHTSQYLCASSDGGEETQYFGPGTRLLVL.

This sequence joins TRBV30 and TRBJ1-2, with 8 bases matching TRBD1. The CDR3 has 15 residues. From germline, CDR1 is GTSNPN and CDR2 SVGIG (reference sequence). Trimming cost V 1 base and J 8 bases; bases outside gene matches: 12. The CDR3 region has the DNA TGTGCCTGGAGTGGAACCACTACAGGGGGGGACGGCTACACCTTC. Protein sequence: CAWSGTTTGGDGYTF.

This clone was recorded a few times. Written as DNA, the CDR3 is TGTGCCAGCAGCGTAGGGACTAGCGCCCTCAATGAGCAGTTCTTC. Protein product: CASSVGTSALNEQFF. The chain recombines TRBV9 with TRBJ2-1; 9 bases align to TRBD2. Per germline, CDR1 SGDLS and CDR2 YYNGEE. CDR3 length: 15 amino acids. The V gene end was trimmed by 0 bases and the J gene end by 6 bases; junction bases not matched to a gene: 4.

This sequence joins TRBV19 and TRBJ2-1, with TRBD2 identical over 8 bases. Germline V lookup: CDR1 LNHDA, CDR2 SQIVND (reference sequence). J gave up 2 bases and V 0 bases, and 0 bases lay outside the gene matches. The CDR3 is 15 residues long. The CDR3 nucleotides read TGTGCCAGTAGTATAGAGCGGGGGGCCTACAATGAGCAGTTCTTC. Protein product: CASSIERGAYNEQFF. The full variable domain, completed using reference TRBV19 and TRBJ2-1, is DGGITQSPKYLFRKEGQNVTLSCEQNLNHDAMYWYRQDPGQGLRLIYYSQIVNDFQKGDIAEGYSVSREKKESFPLTVTSAQKNPTAFYLCASSIERGAYNEQFFGPGTRLTVL.

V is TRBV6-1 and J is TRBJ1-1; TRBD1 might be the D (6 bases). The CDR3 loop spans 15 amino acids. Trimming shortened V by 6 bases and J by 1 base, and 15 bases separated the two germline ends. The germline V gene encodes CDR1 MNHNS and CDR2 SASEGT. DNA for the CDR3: TGTGCCAGCAGAAACAACAGGGTTGAGAACACTGAAGCTTTCTTT. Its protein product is CASRNNRVENTEAFF.